The 32 T cell receptor beta chains below come from one sample, sequenced in a study of beta chain features in type 1 diabetes. Since all of the isolated RNA was reverse transcribed, expressed TCRB transcripts were what got sequenced. This table comes from immunoSEQ multiplex PCR, and its TCRdb copy is limited to in-frame clones, with some not included. The sample has about half a million clones, about 30% seen once. Sequencing input: naive CD4+ T cells from blood. These TCRs come from a man aged 18 to 29 in good health.

This clone occurred once. CDR3 nucleotides: TGTGCCAGCAGCTTAGACGGGACAGGGGTGCGCTACACCTTC. Protein product: CASSLDGTGVRYTF. This chain joins TRBV7-9 and TRBJ1-2, with 10 bases that match TRBD1. CDR3 size: 14 residues. With V trimmed by 1 base and J by 9 bases, 5 bases remained unmatched. Germline lookup yields CDR1 SEHNR and CDR2 FQNEAQ (reference sequence).

The chain joins TRBV7-9 to TRBJ2-1; no reliable D call. The CDR3 consists of 11 residues. Germline V gives CDR1 SEHNR, CDR2 FQNEAQ (reference sequence). Trimming stripped 10 bases from V and 2 bases from J, with 6 bases between. The CDR3 loop reads CATTAYNEQFF. CDR3 nucleotide sequence: TGTGCCACCACGGCCTACAATGAGCAGTTCTTC.

The chain employs TRBV7-9 and TRBJ2-6, with D possibly matching TRBD1 (6 bases). CDR3 length: 17 amino acids. Per the germline V gene, CDR1 is SEHNR and CDR2 is FQNEAQ (reference sequence). Trimming stripped 5 bases from V and 4 bases from J, with 18 bases between. CDR3 region: CASSPHGQSAGANVLTF. The CDR3 nucleotides are TGTGCCAGCAGCCCGCATGGACAGTCCGCCGGGGCCAACGTCCTGACTTTC.

This clone came up a few times. The rearrangement links TRBV29-1 to TRBJ2-5; no definite D call. This CDR3 has 10 residues. Per germline, CDR1 SQVTM and CDR2 ANQGSEA. The germline V and J ends were trimmed by 5 bases and 11 bases, with 12 bases remaining between them. CDR3 sequence reads: CSVRTEEQYF. In nucleotides, the CDR3 is TGCAGCGTTCGGACCGAAGAGCAGTACTTC.

For this clone: In the same sample, other DNA sequences code for this CDR3. The genes are TRBV29-1 and TRBJ1-5, with D uncertain. Germline CDR1 reads SQVTM; CDR2 reads ANQGSEA. V dropped 4 bases and J dropped 0 bases, with 4 bases sitting between them. This CDR3 has 12 amino acids. The CDR3 nucleotides are TGCAGCGTTGGGGGTAGCAATCAGCCCCAGCATTTT. Its protein product is CSVGGSNQPQHF.

This clone was recorded once. The chain has TRBV4-3 and TRBJ2-7, with D hard to call. V lost 0 bases to trimming and J lost 3 bases, with 12 bases between them. The CDR3 consists of 15 residues. Germline lookup yields CDR1 LGHNA and CDR2 YSLEER. The CDR3 protein is CASSQDRSVGYEQYF. CDR3 nucleotides: TGCGCCAGCAGCCAAGATCGATCTGTAGGCTACGAGCAGTACTTC.

This chain connects TRBV9 to TRBJ2-7, with unresolved D. Germline-derived CDR1 and CDR2 are SGDLS and YYNGEE. The ends were cut back, 4 bases at V and 2 bases at J, with 13 bases in the middle. This CDR3 region has 14 residues. CDR3 sequence (DNA): TGTGCCAGCAGCCTTCAGACCGTTACCTACGAGCAGTACTTC. Its protein is CASSLQTVTYEQYF.

The chain combines TRBV15 with TRBJ2-7; the D gene is possibly TRBD2 (6 bases). The ends were cut back, 4 bases at V and 5 bases at J, with 15 bases in the middle. This CDR3 is built from 14 residues. Per the germline V gene, CDR1 is LNHNV and CDR2 is YYDKDF (reference sequence). As DNA, the CDR3 is TGTGCCACCAGCACCTACTTACTAGCAAACGAGCAGTACTTC. This sequence encodes CATSTYLLANEQYF. Full variable domain (missing parts from reference TRBV15 and TRBJ2-7): DAMVIQNPRYQVTQFGKPVTLSCSQTLNHNVMYWYQQKSSQAPKLLFHYYDKDFNNEADTPDNFQSRRPNTSFCFLDIRSPGLGDTAMYLCATSTYLLANEQYFGPGTRLTVT.

In this sample, this clone turned up a few times. This chain joins TRBV13 and TRBJ2-7; 11 bases line up with TRBD2. Trimming cost V 5 bases and J 4 bases; bases outside gene matches: 7. Germline CDR1 PRHDT, CDR2 FYEKMQ (reference sequence). This CDR3 spans 15 amino acids. DNA for the CDR3: TGTGCCAGCAGCACCAATCTAGCGGGAGGATACGAGCAGTACTTC. Translating gives CASSTNLAGGYEQYF.

This clone was counted between two and nine times. This rearrangement joins TRBV5-4 to TRBJ1-5; D unresolved. The CDR3 is made up of 13 amino acids. V lost 1 base, J lost 7 bases, and 9 bases lay in between. Germline V gives CDR1 SGHNT, CDR2 YYREEE (reference sequence). The CDR3 region is CASSLRGEQPQHF. The DNA for the CDR3 is TGTGCCAGCAGCTTGCGTGGGGAACAGCCCCAGCATTTT. Combining the CDR3 with reference TRBV5-4 and TRBJ1-5 gives the whole variable domain ETGVTQSPTHLIKTRGQQVTLRCSSQSGHNTVSWYQQALGQGPQFIFQYYREEENGRGNFPPRFSGLQFPNYSSELNVNALELDDSALYLCASSLRGEQPQHFGDGTRLSIL.

The V and J genes are TRBV27 and TRBJ2-5, with TRBD1 as a possible D gene (5 bases). CDR3 length: 16 residues. From germline, CDR1 is MNHEY and CDR2 SMNVEV (reference sequence). Trimming pared 6 bases from V and 4 bases from J, leaving 21 bases between. DNA for the CDR3: TGTGCCAGCAGCCCGAATGGGGCTCTCTTTGGAGAGACCCAGTACTTC. It translates to CASSPNGALFGETQYF.

J is TRBJ2-5 and V is TRBV23-1, with D possibly matching TRBD1 (5 bases). TRBV23-1 counts as an open reading frame of uncertain function. The CDR3 is 18 residues long. Deletions cut 3 bases from V and 5 bases from J, with 25 bases between. The CDR3 DNA is TGCGCCAGCAGTCACCCCCAGAATAGGGGTTGTATAGGGGAGACCCAGTACTTC. Residues: CASSHPQNRGCIGETQYF.

The chain employs TRBV6-5 and TRBJ2-7, with 10 nucleotides matching TRBD2. Germline CDR1 is MNHEY and CDR2 is SVGAGI. The CDR3 contains 16 residues. V lost 0 bases to trimming and J lost 3 bases; unmatched junction nucleotides: 5. The DNA for the CDR3 is TGTGCCAGCAGTTACTCGATGGCTAGCGGGAGCTACGAGCAGTACTTC. Amino acids: CASSYSMASGSYEQYF.

The chain couples TRBV29-1 to TRBJ2-2, with D perhaps matching TRBD1 (6 bases). Between the trimmed V and J ends, which lost 5 bases and 0 bases, there was a span of 10 bases. The CDR3 spans 14 residues. Germline V gene data show CDR1 as SQVTM and CDR2 as ANQGSEA. DNA of the CDR3: TGCAGCGTTCTTCGGGACACGAACACCGGGGAGCTGTTTTTT. Amino acid sequence: CSVLRDTNTGELFF.

This clone has more than one count but fewer than ten. This rearrangement joins TRBV23-1 to TRBJ2-3, with 7 positions matching TRBD1. TRBV23-1 carries the ORF label, with uncertain function. The CDR3 loop spans 15 amino acids. The trim removed 2 bases at V and 8 bases at J, leaving 10 bases unmatched. The CDR3 bases are TGCGCCAGCAGTCAAAACAGGGGTGTTTCGGGTACGCAGTATTTT. Translated, it gives CASSQNRGVSGTQYF.

V gene TRBV7-9 combines with J gene TRBJ2-1; 14 nucleotides line up with TRBD2. Per germline, CDR1 SEHNR and CDR2 FQNEAQ (reference sequence). J gave up 9 bases and V 6 bases, and 7 bases lay outside the gene matches. The CDR3 sequence is 15 residues long. CDR3 protein: CASSRLAGGPVEQFF. The CDR3 DNA follows: TGTGCCAGCAGTCGACTAGCGGGAGGGCCAGTTGAGCAGTTCTTC.

This clone has only one observation. The chain is built from TRBV6-5 and TRBJ2-2, with D unresolved. Germline V gene sequence: CDR1 MNHEY, CDR2 SVGAGI. V was clipped by 3 bases and J by 6 bases, with 5 bases between them. This CDR3 region has 12 residues. The CDR3 nucleotides are TGTGCCAGCAGTTATCTATCCGGGGAGCTGTTTTTT. Translated, it gives CASSYLSGELFF.

The chain couples TRBV13 to TRBJ1-2; D possibly corresponds to TRBD1 (5 bases). Trimming left V 4 bases short and J 2 bases short, with 8 bases between. This CDR3 spans 13 amino acids. From germline, CDR1 is PRHDT and CDR2 FYEKMQ (reference sequence). The CDR3 loop is CASSSGPNYGYTF. Here the CDR3 DNA reads TGTGCCAGCAGCTCGGGGCCAAACTATGGCTACACCTTC.

This clone was recorded a few times. V is TRBV27 and J is TRBJ2-5; the D is unclear. Per germline, CDR1 MNHEY and CDR2 SMNVEV (reference sequence). Trimming removed 5 bases from V and 6 bases from J, with 10 bases in between. This CDR3 is 12 amino acids long. CDR3 coding DNA: TGTGCCAGCAGTCCGAAGAAGAAGACCCAGTACTTC. Protein sequence: CASSPKKKTQYF.

This clone has only a few counts. The V call is TRBV4-2, the J call TRBJ2-7; possibly TRBD2 for D (5 bases). CDR3 size: 14 residues. V lost 1 base and J lost 6, with 13 bases in between. The germline gives CDR1 LGHNA, CDR2 YNFKEQ. CDR3 sequence: CASSQGGLAPEQYF. The CDR3, as DNA: TGTGCCAGCAGCCAAGGAGGGCTAGCCCCCGAGCAGTACTTC.

This chain links TRBV29-1 with TRBJ1-4; 9 bases are shared with TRBD1. Germline assignment: CDR1 SQVTM and CDR2 ANQGSEA. This CDR3 has 14 amino acids. With V trimmed by 5 bases and J by 7 bases, 8 bases remained unmatched. CDR3 DNA: TGCAGCGTTTCAGATACAGGGGGCAGTGAAAAACTGTTTTTT. Its translation is CSVSDTGGSEKLFF.

This clone was counted between two and nine times. The chain has TRBV7-6 and TRBJ2-7, with D perhaps matching TRBD1 or TRBD2 (5 bases each). The CDR3 consists of 14 residues. The germline V and J ends were trimmed by 0 bases and 7 bases, with 13 bases remaining between them. From germline, CDR1 is SGHVS and CDR2 FNYEAQ. Here the CDR3 DNA reads TGTGCCAGCAGCTTAGCGGGACCCCCAGGGGAGCAGTACTTC. Amino acid sequence: CASSLAGPPGEQYF.

This clone showed up just a few times. V usage is TRBV7-2 and J usage is TRBJ2-5; weak D call: TRBD2 (7 bases). Germline V gene sequence: CDR1 SGHTA, CDR2 FQGNSA. CDR3 length: 15 residues. V was trimmed by 7 bases and J by 5 bases, leaving 20 bases between them. CDR3 in DNA: TGTGCCAGCACCGGGGGGCGGGAGTTCTCGGAGACCCAGTACTTC. Translation gives CASTGGREFSETQYF.

This clone was seen only a few times. In DNA form, the CDR3 reads TGTGCCAGCAGTGAAGACAGGTTCCGTGGCAATGAGCAGTTCTTC. As protein: CASSEDRFRGNEQFF. This sequence joins TRBV6-1 and TRBJ2-1; D may be TRBD1 (5 bases). This CDR3 region has 15 residues. Trimming stripped 1 base from V and 6 bases from J, with 13 bases between. From germline, CDR1 is MNHNS and CDR2 SASEGT.

Only a few counts were recorded for this clone. This chain uses TRBV7-9 with TRBJ2-1, with a possible D match to TRBD2 (5 bases). The ends were cut back, 1 base at V and 12 bases at J, with 13 bases in the middle. Germline V CDR1 and CDR2: SEHNR, FQNEAQ (reference sequence). This CDR3 region has 13 residues. CDR3 coding DNA: TGTGCCAGCAGCTTAGAGGAGGCGTCAGGGCAGTTCTTC. Translation gives CASSLEEASGQFF.

This chain joins TRBV7-9 and TRBJ2-1; no reliable D call. Trimming took 5 bases from V and 9 from J, leaving 2 bases between them. Germline V gives CDR1 SEHNR, CDR2 FQNEAQ (reference sequence). This CDR3 is built from 9 residues. CDR3 loop: CASSPEQFF. CDR3 sequence (DNA): TGTGCCAGCAGCCCTGAGCAGTTCTTC. Full variable domain (outside the CDR3, taken from reference TRBV7-9 and TRBJ2-1): DTGVSQNPRHKITKRGQNVTFRCDPISEHNRLYWYRQTLGQGPEFLTYFQNEAQLEKSRLLSDRFSAERPKGSFSTLEIQRTEQGDSAMYLCASSPEQFFGPGTRLTVL.

The gene calls are TRBV7-2 and TRBJ2-1; tentatively, D is TRBD2 (6 bases). The ends were cut back, 0 bases at V and 1 base at J, with 10 bases in the middle. CDR1 is SGHTA and CDR2 is FQGNSA in the germline V gene. CDR3 length: 16 residues. CDR3 sequence: CASSLAGGLSYNEQFF. For the CDR3, the DNA is TGTGCCAGCAGCTTAGCGGGAGGTTTATCCTACAATGAGCAGTTCTTC.

This clone was seen a handful of times. This chain joins TRBV7-2 and TRBJ2-5; TRBD1 aligns across 7 bases. The V gene's germline CDR1 is SGHTA and CDR2 FQGNSA. The V gene end was trimmed by 1 base and the J gene end by 4 bases; junction bases not matched to a gene: 3. The CDR3 runs 14 residues. The chain's CDR3 is CASSLGRGRETQYF. The DNA for the CDR3 is TGTGCCAGCAGCTTAGGAAGGGGGCGAGAGACCCAGTACTTC.

The rearrangement joins TRBV30 to TRBJ1-1; D is undetermined. V gave up 5 bases and J gave up 6 bases, with 13 bases separating them. Germline V gene data show CDR1 as GTSNPN and CDR2 as SVGIG (reference sequence). CDR3 length: 12 amino acids. The CDR3 here is CAWSQSYPEAFF. In nucleotides, the CDR3 is TGTGCCTGGTCCCAGAGCTACCCTGAAGCTTTCTTT.

A few counts support this clone. The CDR3: CASSETGGAAGELFF. CDR3 DNA: TGTGCCAGCAGTGAAACAGGGGGCGCAGCCGGGGAGCTGTTTTTT. The rearrangement uses TRBV25-1 and TRBJ2-2; 9 bases line up with TRBD1. Per the germline V gene, CDR1 is MGHDK and CDR2 is SYGVNS. V was clipped by 2 bases and J by 6 bases; unmatched bases: 4. The length of the CDR3 is 15 residues.

The chain combines TRBV9 with TRBJ2-7, with D unresolved. V was trimmed by 0 bases and J by 0 bases, leaving 10 bases between them. Germline-derived CDR1 and CDR2 are SGDLS and YYNGEE. The CDR3 covers 15 residues. CDR3 nucleotides: TGTGCCAGCAGCGTAGGGGGAACCCTCTCCTACGAGCAGTACTTC. Its translation is CASSVGGTLSYEQYF.

The chain uses TRBV7-2 and TRBJ2-2; D gene ambiguous. V gave up 5 bases and J gave up 5 bases, with 15 bases separating them. The CDR3 totals 15 residues. Germline V gene lookup returns CDR1 SGHTA and CDR2 FQGNSA. The CDR3 sequence: CASSLKTPWTGELFF. CDR3 sequence (DNA): TGTGCCAGCAGCCTGAAAACACCCTGGACCGGGGAGCTGTTTTTT.